This entry is about one T cell receptor (beta chain). These data are taken from a study of blood T cell repertoires in COVID-19. Study-wide context: Sample material is recorded as cDNA or gDNA derived from T cells, B-cell-depleted T cells, or PBMCs.

The CDR3 sequence is 16 residues long. The ends lost 5 bases at V and 0 bases at J; junction bases unmatched: 4. Germline lookup yields CDR1 SGHTA and CDR2 FQGTGA. Authors' processing steps: It was from reference gene primer amplification that nucleated cell counts were estimated. Here immunoSEQ multiplex PCR was the method, and the copy in TCRdb shows in-frame clones only, minus some. The DNA was the basis for D and trimming; V, J and clone size are from that table. The sample contains about 140,000 clones, less than 80% of which appear only once. Sequenced input: peripheral blood. The TCR comes from an elderly woman with active or convalescent COVID-19. The J gene is TRBJ2-6, the V gene TRBV7-3; 7 bases are shared with TRBD1. The CDR3 loop reads CASSLGTASGANVLTF. CDR3 bases: TGTGCCAGCAGCCTAGGGACAGCCTCTGGGGCCAACGTCCTGACTTTC.